Below are 4 T cell receptor beta chains sequenced from a single sample in a study of T cells in Graves' hyperthyroidism and ophthalmopathy. The TCR beta CDR3 regions underwent amplification using RNA transcripts as the source. HTBI primers were used for first-round RT-PCR of the TCR CDR3. One entry per CDR3 protein, called by TCRdb with MiXCR from the multiplex PCR reads. The table lists some 740,000 distinct CDR3 sequences, 12% to 15% of them singletons, with about 10% in the top ten. Input material: blood. These receptor sequences come from a woman between 18 and 29 years old with Graves' hyperthyroidism.

This clonotype occurred many times. This chain uses TRBV9 with TRBJ1-1; no firm D call. The CDR3 consists of 14 residues. Germline CDR1 SGDLS, CDR2 YYNGEE. Trimming removed 0 bases at V and 1 base at J, with 7 bases between. The CDR3 nucleotides are TGTGCCAGCAGCGTAGAGGGCCCGAACACTGAAGCTTTCTTT. Residues: CASSVEGPNTEAFF. The variable domain in full, with the rest retrieved from reference TRBV9 and TRBJ1-1, is DSGVTQTPKHLITATGQRVTLRCSPRSGDLSVYWYQQSLDQGLQFLIQYYNGEERAKGNILERFSAQQFPDLHSELNLSSLELGDSALYFCASSVEGPNTEAFFGQGTRLTVV.

This clonotype has a count of ten or more. The chain is built from TRBV13 and TRBJ2-5; 7 nucleotides match TRBD2. The CDR3 sequence is 14 residues long. Looked up from germline, CDR1 is PRHDT and CDR2 is FYEKMQ (reference sequence). V lost 2 bases, J lost 4 bases, and 4 bases stayed unmatched. The CDR3 DNA follows: TGTGCCAGCAGCTTAAGAGTAGCGGGAGAGACCCAGTACTTC. Protein sequence: CASSLRVAGETQYF.

This chain connects TRBV7-2 to TRBJ2-5; no clear D. The V and J ends lost 2 bases and 1 base respectively, with 14 bases between them. CDR1 and CDR2 from the germline V gene are SGHTA and FQGNSA. The CDR3 consists of 16 residues. CDR3 in amino acids: CASSLRRSSIQETQYF. CDR3 in DNA: TGTGCCAGCAGCTTACGCAGGTCTTCGATCCAAGAGACCCAGTACTTC.

This clonotype was counted a few times. J is TRBJ2-1 and V is TRBV5-1; D is unresolved. This CDR3 region has 14 residues. Germline V gives CDR1 SGHRS, CDR2 YFSETQ. Trimming stripped 6 bases from V and 0 bases from J, with 10 bases between. This CDR3 reads CASKIPSSYNEQFF. The CDR3 DNA reads as TGCGCCAGCAAGATCCCCAGCTCCTACAATGAGCAGTTCTTC.